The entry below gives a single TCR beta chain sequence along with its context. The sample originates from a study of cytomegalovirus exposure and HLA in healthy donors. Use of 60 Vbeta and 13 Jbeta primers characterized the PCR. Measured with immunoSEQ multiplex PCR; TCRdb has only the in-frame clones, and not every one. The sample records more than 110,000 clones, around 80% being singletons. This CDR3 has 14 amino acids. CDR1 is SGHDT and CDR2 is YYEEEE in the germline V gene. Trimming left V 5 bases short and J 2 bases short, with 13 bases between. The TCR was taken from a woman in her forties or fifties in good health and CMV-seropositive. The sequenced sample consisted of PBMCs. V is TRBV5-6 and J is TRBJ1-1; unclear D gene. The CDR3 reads CASSFENSNTEAFF. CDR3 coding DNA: TGTGCCAGCAGTTTCGAGAATAGTAACACTGAAGCTTTCTTT. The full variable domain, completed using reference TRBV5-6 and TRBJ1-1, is DAGVTQSPTHLIKTRGQQVTLRCSPKSGHDTVSWYQQALGQGPQFIFQYYEEEERQRGNFPDRFSGHQFPNYSSELNVNALLLGDSALYLCASSFENSNTEAFFGQGTRLTVV.